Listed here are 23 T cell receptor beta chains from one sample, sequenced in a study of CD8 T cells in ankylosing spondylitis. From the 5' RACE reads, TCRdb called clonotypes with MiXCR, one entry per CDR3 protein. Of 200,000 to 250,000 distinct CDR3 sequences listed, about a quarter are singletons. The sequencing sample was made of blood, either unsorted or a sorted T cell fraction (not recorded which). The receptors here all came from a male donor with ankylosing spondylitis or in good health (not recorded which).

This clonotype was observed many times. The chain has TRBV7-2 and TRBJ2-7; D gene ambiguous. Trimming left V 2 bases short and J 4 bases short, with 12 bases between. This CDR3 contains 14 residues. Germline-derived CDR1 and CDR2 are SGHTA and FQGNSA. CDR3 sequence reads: CASSLRSTLYEQYF. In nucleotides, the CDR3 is TGTGCCAGCAGCTTAAGATCTACCCTTTACGAGCAGTACTTC.

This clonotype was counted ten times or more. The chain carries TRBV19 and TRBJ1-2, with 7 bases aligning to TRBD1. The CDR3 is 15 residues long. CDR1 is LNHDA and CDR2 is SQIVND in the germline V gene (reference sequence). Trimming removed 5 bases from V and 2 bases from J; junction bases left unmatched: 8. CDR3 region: CASSDQGVRNYGYTF. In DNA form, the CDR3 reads TGTGCCAGTAGTGACCAGGGGGTGAGGAACTATGGCTACACCTTC.

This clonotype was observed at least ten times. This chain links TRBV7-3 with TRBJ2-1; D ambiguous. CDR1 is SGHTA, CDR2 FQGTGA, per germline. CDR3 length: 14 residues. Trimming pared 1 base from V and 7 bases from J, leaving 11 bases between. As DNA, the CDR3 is TGTGCCAGCAGCTTAAACCCTGCGGTGAATGAGCAGTTCTTC. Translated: CASSLNPAVNEQFF.

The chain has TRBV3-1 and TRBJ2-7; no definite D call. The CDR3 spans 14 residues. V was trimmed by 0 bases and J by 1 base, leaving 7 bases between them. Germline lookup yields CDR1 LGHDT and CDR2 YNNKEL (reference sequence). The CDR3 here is CASSQESSSYEQYF. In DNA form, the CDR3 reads TGTGCCAGCAGCCAAGAATCCTCTTCCTACGAGCAGTACTTC.

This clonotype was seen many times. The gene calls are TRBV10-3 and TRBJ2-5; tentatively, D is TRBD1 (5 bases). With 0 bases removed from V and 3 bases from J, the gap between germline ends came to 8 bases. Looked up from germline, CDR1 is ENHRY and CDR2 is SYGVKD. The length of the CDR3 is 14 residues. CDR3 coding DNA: TGTGCCATCAGTGAGTCCAACAGGAAAGAGACCCAGTACTTC. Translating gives CAISESNRKETQYF.

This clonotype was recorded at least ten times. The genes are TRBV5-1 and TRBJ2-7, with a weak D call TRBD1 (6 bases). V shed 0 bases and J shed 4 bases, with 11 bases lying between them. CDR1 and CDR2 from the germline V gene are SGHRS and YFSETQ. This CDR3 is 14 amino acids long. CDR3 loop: CASSLGGDTYEQYF. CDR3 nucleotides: TGCGCCAGCAGCTTGGGAGGGGACACGTACGAGCAGTACTTC.

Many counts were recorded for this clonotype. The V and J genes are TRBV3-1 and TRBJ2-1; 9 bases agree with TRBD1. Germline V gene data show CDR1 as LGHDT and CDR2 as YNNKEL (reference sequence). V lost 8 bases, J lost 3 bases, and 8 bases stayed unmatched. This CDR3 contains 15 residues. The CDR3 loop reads CASGLGQGFYNEQFF. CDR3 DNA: TGTGCCAGCGGTTTAGGACAGGGGTTCTACAATGAGCAGTTCTTC.

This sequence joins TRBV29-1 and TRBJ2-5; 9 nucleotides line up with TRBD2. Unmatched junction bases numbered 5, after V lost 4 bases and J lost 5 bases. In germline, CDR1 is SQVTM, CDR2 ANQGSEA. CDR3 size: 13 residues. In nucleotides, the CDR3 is TGCAGCGTTGCCGGGACTAGCTTGGAGACCCAGTACTTC. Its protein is CSVAGTSLETQYF.

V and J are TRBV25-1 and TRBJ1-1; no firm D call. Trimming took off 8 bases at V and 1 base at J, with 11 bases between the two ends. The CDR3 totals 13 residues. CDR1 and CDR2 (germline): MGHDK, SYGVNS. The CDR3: CASLDYANTEAFF. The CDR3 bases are TGTGCCAGCTTGGATTATGCGAACACTGAAGCTTTCTTT.

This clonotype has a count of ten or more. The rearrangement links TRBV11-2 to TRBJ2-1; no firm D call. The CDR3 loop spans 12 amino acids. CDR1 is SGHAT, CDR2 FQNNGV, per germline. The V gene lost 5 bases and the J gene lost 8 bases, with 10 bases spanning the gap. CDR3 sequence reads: CASSPTRYEQFF. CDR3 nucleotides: TGTGCCAGCAGCCCGACCCGGTATGAGCAGTTCTTC.

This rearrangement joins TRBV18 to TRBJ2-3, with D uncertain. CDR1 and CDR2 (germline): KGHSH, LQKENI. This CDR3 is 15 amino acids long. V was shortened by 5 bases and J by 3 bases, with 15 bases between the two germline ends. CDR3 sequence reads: CASSRNSGETDTQYF. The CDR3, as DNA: TGTGCCAGCTCAAGAAATTCTGGCGAAACAGATACGCAGTATTTT.

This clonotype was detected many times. The CDR3 DNA follows: TGTGCCAGCAGCCCTTTGAGCTCTGGGGCCAACGTCCTGACTTTC. Protein sequence: CASSPLSSGANVLTF. The genes are TRBV9 and TRBJ2-6; the D is unclear. The CDR3 runs 15 residues. V was pared by 4 bases and J by 0 bases, with 8 bases between. Germline V gene data show CDR1 as SGDLS and CDR2 as YYNGEE.

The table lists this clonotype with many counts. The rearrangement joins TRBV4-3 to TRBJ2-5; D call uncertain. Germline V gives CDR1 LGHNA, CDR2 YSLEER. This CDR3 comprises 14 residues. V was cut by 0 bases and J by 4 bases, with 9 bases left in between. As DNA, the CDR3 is TGCGCCAGCAGCCAAGACCCAGGTGGAGAGACCCAGTACTTC. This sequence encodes CASSQDPGGETQYF.

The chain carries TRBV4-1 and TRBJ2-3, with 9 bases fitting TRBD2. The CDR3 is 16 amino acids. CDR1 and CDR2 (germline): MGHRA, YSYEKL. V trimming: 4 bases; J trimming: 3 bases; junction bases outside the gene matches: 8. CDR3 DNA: TGCGCCAGCAGCCCGCAGGCGGGAGGGCTGACAGATACGCAGTATTTT. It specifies CASSPQAGGLTDTQYF.

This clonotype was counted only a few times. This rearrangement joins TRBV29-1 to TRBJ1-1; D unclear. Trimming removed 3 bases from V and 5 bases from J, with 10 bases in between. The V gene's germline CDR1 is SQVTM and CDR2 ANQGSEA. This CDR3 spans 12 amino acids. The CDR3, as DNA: TGCAGCGTTGATCGGGGTGGAACTGAAGCTTTCTTT. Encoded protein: CSVDRGGTEAFF.

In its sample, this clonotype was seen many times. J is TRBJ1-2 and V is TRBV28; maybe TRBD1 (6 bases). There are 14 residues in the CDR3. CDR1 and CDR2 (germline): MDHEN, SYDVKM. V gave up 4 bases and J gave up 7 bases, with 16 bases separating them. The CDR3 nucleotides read TGTGCCAGCAGTTCGGGGGGGGGGCGCGGTGGCTACACCTTC. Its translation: CASSSGGGRGGYTF.

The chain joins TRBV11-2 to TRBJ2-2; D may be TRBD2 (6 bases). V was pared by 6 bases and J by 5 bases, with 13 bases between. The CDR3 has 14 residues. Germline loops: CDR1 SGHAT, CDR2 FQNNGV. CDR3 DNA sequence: TGTGCCAGCAGACCGGGACTCAAAACCGGGGAGCTGTTTTTT. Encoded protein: CASRPGLKTGELFF.

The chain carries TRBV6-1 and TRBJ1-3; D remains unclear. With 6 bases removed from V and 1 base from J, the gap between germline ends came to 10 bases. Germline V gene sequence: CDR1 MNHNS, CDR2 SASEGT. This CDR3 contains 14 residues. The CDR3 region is CASRAPGSGNTIYF. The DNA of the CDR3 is TGTGCCAGCAGGGCCCCGGGGTCTGGAAACACCATATATTTT.

The CDR3 protein is CASSLYRGLAETQYF. In nucleotides, the CDR3 is TGTGCCAGCAGCTTGTACAGGGGGCTGGCGGAGACCCAGTACTTC. This chain connects TRBV7-9 to TRBJ2-5, with 9 nucleotides matching TRBD1. Germline V gene data show CDR1 as SEHNR and CDR2 as FQNEAQ (reference sequence). The CDR3 has 15 residues. Trimming cost V 3 bases and J 5 bases; bases outside gene matches: 7.

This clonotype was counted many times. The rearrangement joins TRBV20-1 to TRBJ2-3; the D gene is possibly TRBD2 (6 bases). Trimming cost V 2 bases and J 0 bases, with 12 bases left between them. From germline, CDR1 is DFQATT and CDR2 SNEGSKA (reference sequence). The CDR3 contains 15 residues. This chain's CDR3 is CSARTSSGSTDTQYF. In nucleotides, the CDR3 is TGCAGTGCTAGAACGTCCAGCGGGAGCACAGATACGCAGTATTTT.

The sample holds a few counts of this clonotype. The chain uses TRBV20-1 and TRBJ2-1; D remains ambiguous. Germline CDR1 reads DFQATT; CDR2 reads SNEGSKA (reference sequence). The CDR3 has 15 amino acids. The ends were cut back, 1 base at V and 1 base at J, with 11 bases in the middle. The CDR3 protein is CSARVASRSYNEQFF. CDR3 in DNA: TGCAGTGCTAGAGTTGCTTCCCGGTCCTACAATGAGCAGTTCTTC.

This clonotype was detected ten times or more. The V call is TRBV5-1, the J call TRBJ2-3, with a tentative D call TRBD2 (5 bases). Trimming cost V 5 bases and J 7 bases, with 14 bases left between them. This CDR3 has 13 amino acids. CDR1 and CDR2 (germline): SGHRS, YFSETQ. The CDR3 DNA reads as TGCGCCAGCAGTGCGGGTGTCCTATATACGCAGTATTTT. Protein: CASSAGVLYTQYF. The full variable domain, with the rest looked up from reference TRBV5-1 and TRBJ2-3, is KAGVTQTPRYLIKTRGQQVTLSCSPISGHRSVSWYQQTPGQGLQFLFEYFSETQRNKGNFPGRFSGRQFSNSRSEMNVSTLELGDSALYLCASSAGVLYTQYFGPGTRLTVL.

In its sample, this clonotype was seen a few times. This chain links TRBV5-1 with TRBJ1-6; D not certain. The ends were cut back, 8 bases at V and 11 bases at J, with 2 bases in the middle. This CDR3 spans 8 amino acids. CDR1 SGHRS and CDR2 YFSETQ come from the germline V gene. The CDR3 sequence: CASTPLHF. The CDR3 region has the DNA TGCGCCAGTACACCCCTCCACTTT.